The 25 T cell receptor beta chains in this list originate from one sample, sequenced in a study of T cells in Graves' hyperthyroidism and ophthalmopathy. Researchers took RNA transcripts and amplified the TCR beta CDR3 regions from them. The HTBI primer set was used in a first-round RT-PCR of the TCR CDR3. TCRdb re-derived calls from the multiplex PCR reads in MiXCR, one entry per CDR3 protein. The sample has some 210,000 distinct CDR3 sequences; roughly a sixth are singletons. Material: blood. Every receptor here comes from a man aged 50 or older with Graves' hyperthyroidism.

This clonotype occurred a few times. A junction boundary mismatches the germline segment, possibly from a read error. The chain carries TRBV19 and TRBJ2-4; a possible D gene is TRBD2 (5 bases). Per the germline V gene, CDR1 is LNHDA and CDR2 is SQIVND (reference sequence). The CDR3 is 10 residues long. The CDR3, as DNA: TGTGCCTGTACTGAACTAGGGCTCTCCTTC. This gives the protein CACTELGLSF.

This clonotype has just a few counts. The CDR3 reads CASRRQPELDTEAFF. The CDR3 DNA follows: TGTGCCAGCAGGCGACAGCCCGAGTTGGACACTGAAGCTTTCTTT. This chain connects TRBV6-1 to TRBJ1-1; the D gene is possibly TRBD1 (5 bases). This CDR3 is built from 15 residues. Trimming left V 6 bases short and J 3 bases short, with 17 bases between. CDR1 and CDR2 (germline): MNHNS, SASEGT.

The chain recombines TRBV20-1 with TRBJ2-3, with TRBD2 matching over 13 bases. Trimming cost V 4 bases and J 1 base; bases outside gene matches: 8. The CDR3 is 17 amino acids. Germline CDR1 reads DFQATT; CDR2 reads SNEGSKA (reference sequence). The CDR3, as DNA: TGCAGTGCTACAACTAGCGGGAGGGGAGGGGGCACAGATACGCAGTATTTT. Translation gives CSATTSGRGGGTDTQYF.

This clonotype was seen just once. The CDR3 DNA sequence: TGCAGTGCCCGACAGGCTCCTTACACCATATATTTT. Translation gives CSARQAPYTIYF. The chain employs TRBV20-1 and TRBJ1-3; maybe TRBD1 (6 bases). Trimming removed 6 bases from V and 8 bases from J, with 14 bases in between. CDR3 size: 12 residues. The germline V gene has CDR1 DFQATT and CDR2 SNEGSKA (reference sequence).

This clonotype was seen ten or more times. The chain employs TRBV12-3 or TRBV12-4 and TRBJ2-7; the match to TRBD1 covers 9 bases. This CDR3 is 15 amino acids long. Trimming took 6 bases from V and 6 from J; bases not matched to a gene: 12. The CDR3 sequence is CASSAQGAAKVEQYF. DNA for the CDR3: TGTGCCAGCAGCGCACAGGGGGCGGCGAAGGTCGAGCAGTACTTC.

About this clonotype: One end of the junction fails to match germline, which may point to a read error. The V call is TRBV5-1, the J call TRBJ1-1; D is undetermined. The CDR3 is 14 amino acids. Germline V CDR1 and CDR2: SGHRS, YFSETQ. CDR3 residues: CPSSLVPSNTEAFF. DNA of the CDR3: TGCCCCAGCAGCTTGGTTCCATCGAACACTGAAGCTTTCTTT.

CDR3 amino acids: CSASQQGPGETQYF. The CDR3 nucleotides are TGCAGTGCTAGTCAACAGGGGCCGGGGGAGACCCAGTACTTC. The V call is TRBV20-1, the J call TRBJ2-5; 7 bases match TRBD1. CDR1 is DFQATT, CDR2 SNEGSKA, per germline (reference sequence). The CDR3 spans 14 residues. Trimming at V came to 3 bases and at J to 5 bases, leaving 9 bases not matched to a gene.

A note on this clonotype: The germline gene is not matched at one end of the junction; a read error may be the cause. This chain uses TRBV4-1 with TRBJ1-2; no clear D. The CDR3 contains 16 residues. Germline V lookup: CDR1 MGHRA, CDR2 YSYEKL. The CDR3 sequence: CAGSLGRVGRSYGYTF. The CDR3 DNA reads TGCGCCGGCAGCCTCGGAAGGGTAGGCAGGAGCTATGGCTACACCTTC.

The sample holds many counts of this clonotype. The chain employs TRBV12-5 and TRBJ2-2; possibly TRBD2 for D (5 bases). From germline, CDR1 is LGHNT and CDR2 FRNRAP. CDR3 length equals 13 residues. Trimming took 4 bases from V and 2 from J, leaving 5 bases between them. CDR3 in amino acids: CASGSGNTGELFF. CDR3 DNA sequence: TGTGCTAGTGGTTCGGGAAACACCGGGGAGCTGTTTTTT.

This clonotype was picked up many times. J is TRBJ2-4 and V is TRBV3-1; D gene uncertain. V was clipped by 0 bases and J by 11 bases, with 11 bases between them. Looked up from germline, CDR1 is LGHDT and CDR2 is YNNKEL (reference sequence). This CDR3 has 13 residues. CDR3 DNA sequence: TGTGCCAGCAGCCAAGATTCGCAGGTCTTTCAGTACTTC. Protein: CASSQDSQVFQYF.

This clonotype was seen ten or more times. The V gene is TRBV29-1, the J gene TRBJ2-3; 9 bases are a match to TRBD1. The CDR3 is 17 amino acids. Trimming cost V 0 bases and J 2 bases; bases outside gene matches: 9. From germline, CDR1 is SQVTM and CDR2 ANQGSEA. CDR3 bases: TGCAGCGTTGAAGAATGGTCGACAGGGGGTATCACAGATACGCAGTATTTT. As protein: CSVEEWSTGGITDTQYF.

This CDR3 is CASSWTDRGSGEKLFF. Here the CDR3 DNA reads TGTGCCAGCAGCTGGACAGATCGGGGATCCGGCGAAAAACTGTTTTTT. This sequence joins TRBV7-8 and TRBJ1-4; TRBD1 might be the D (6 bases). From germline, CDR1 is SGHVS and CDR2 FQNEAQ. The ends were cut back, 4 bases at V and 8 bases at J, with 20 bases in the middle. The CDR3 is made up of 16 amino acids. Using reference TRBV7-8 and TRBJ1-4 for the parts outside the CDR3, the full variable domain is GAGVSQSPRYKVAKRGQDVALRCDPISGHVSLFWYQQALGQGPEFLTYFQNEAQLDKSGLPSDRFFAERPEGSVSTLKIQRTQQEDSAVYLCASSWTDRGSGEKLFFGSGTQLSVL.

This chain joins TRBV18 and TRBJ2-2; D is undetermined. Deletions cut 3 bases from V and 8 bases from J, with 10 bases between. In germline, CDR1 is KGHSH, CDR2 LQKENI. The CDR3 spans 13 residues. The CDR3 protein is CASSPTFGGELFF. The CDR3 region has the DNA TGTGCCAGCTCACCCACTTTCGGAGGGGAGCTGTTTTTT.

This rearrangement joins TRBV5-6 to TRBJ1-1; no definite D call. The germline V and J ends were trimmed by 4 bases and 6 bases, with 13 bases remaining between them. Germline CDR1 SGHDT, CDR2 YYEEEE. The CDR3 has 13 residues. The CDR3 reads CASSTDRLSEAFF. CDR3 in DNA: TGTGCCAGCAGCACAGACCGACTTTCTGAAGCTTTCTTT.

The genes are TRBV20-1 and TRBJ2-3; a weak D match, TRBD2 (12 bases). This CDR3 contains 19 residues. Looked up from germline, CDR1 is DFQATT and CDR2 is SNEGSKA (reference sequence). Trimming pared 5 bases from V and 1 base from J, leaving 28 bases between. CDR3: CSAWDRGVLAGGGTDTQYF. For the CDR3, the DNA is TGCAGTGCTTGGGACAGGGGGGTGCTAGCGGGAGGGGGCACAGATACGCAGTATTTT.

The sample holds many counts of this clonotype. Here the CDR3 DNA reads TGTGCCAGCAGTTACTCAGGGACAGGGACCTATGGCTACACCTTC. This translates into CASSYSGTGTYGYTF. This sequence joins TRBV6-5 and TRBJ1-2; TRBD1 matches 9 bases. Germline CDR1 reads MNHEY; CDR2 reads SVGAGI. The CDR3 covers 15 residues. Trimming at V came to 0 bases and at J to 4 bases, leaving 3 bases not matched to a gene.

This clonotype appeared a few times. V and J are TRBV25-1 and TRBJ1-6; 8 positions match TRBD1. The V gene end was trimmed by 4 bases and the J gene end by 8 bases; junction bases not matched to a gene: 7. Looked up from germline, CDR1 is MGHDK and CDR2 is SYGVNS. This CDR3 spans 15 amino acids. CDR3 bases: TGTGCCAGCAGTGCCCGACAGGGGCGTGATTCACCCCTCCACTTT. Its protein product is CASSARQGRDSPLHF.

This clonotype was detected many times. The chain recombines TRBV7-2 with TRBJ2-3; TRBD1 aligns across 9 bases. Trimming cost V 6 bases and J 5 bases; bases outside gene matches: 12. Germline V lookup: CDR1 SGHTA, CDR2 FQGNSA. The CDR3 length is 16 residues. CDR3 nucleotides: TGTGCCAGCAGTTATACCGGGACAGGGAATAGAGATACGCAGTATTTT. Translated, it gives CASSYTGTGNRDTQYF.

The chain links TRBV27 to TRBJ2-2; a weak D match, TRBD1 (8 bases). There are 15 residues in the CDR3. The V gene lost 5 bases and the J gene lost 4 bases, with 14 bases spanning the gap. Germline V gene data show CDR1 as MNHEY and CDR2 as SMNVEV (reference sequence). The CDR3 nucleotides read TGTGCCAGCAGTCGCAACAGGGGGGGCACCGGGGAGCTGTTTTTT. It specifies CASSRNRGGTGELFF.

Note on this clonotype: This may arise from a read error, as a much more abundant clone is one base away. J is TRBJ2-1 and V is TRBV5-1, with D possibly TRBD1 on 6 matching bases. The germline V gene encodes CDR1 SGHRS and CDR2 YFSETQ. CDR3 size: 14 residues. The germline V and J ends were trimmed by 3 bases and 6 bases, with 13 bases remaining between them. The CDR3 reads CASSSSGHSNEQFF. CDR3 nucleotides: TGCGCCAGCAGCTCTTCGGGACACAGCAATGAGCAGTTCTTC.

The chain carries TRBV4-2 and TRBJ2-3, with 12 bases matching TRBD2. Germline loops: CDR1 LGHNA, CDR2 YNFKEQ. Trimming removed 8 bases from V and 5 bases from J; junction bases left unmatched: 5. The CDR3 has 14 residues. CDR3 nucleotide sequence: TGTGCCAGCCAGACTAGCGGGAGTCTAGATACGCAGTATTTT. Residues: CASQTSGSLDTQYF.

The CDR3 DNA reads as TGCAGCGTCAAATTCGGACCGACCGACACAGATACGCAGTATTTT. Translating gives CSVKFGPTDTDTQYF. The chain links TRBV29-1 to TRBJ2-3, with unresolved D. The germline V gene encodes CDR1 SQVTM and CDR2 ANQGSEA. The V gene lost 6 bases and the J gene lost 2 bases, with 18 bases spanning the gap. This CDR3 has 15 amino acids.

This clonotype has at least ten counts. The V gene is TRBV29-1, the J gene TRBJ2-4, with TRBD1 matching 9 bases. Germline trimming cut 7 bases from V and 8 bases from J; bases unmatched to any gene: 9. The germline V gene encodes CDR1 SQVTM and CDR2 ANQGSEA. CDR3 length: 13 residues. CDR3 in DNA: TGCAGCGCCAACGGACAGGGGATAGACATTCAGTACTTC. Its translation is CSANGQGIDIQYF.

The J gene is TRBJ2-5, the V gene TRBV7-9, with TRBD2 matching 9 bases. Germline loops: CDR1 SEHNR, CDR2 FQNEAQ (reference sequence). The CDR3 covers 16 residues. The V gene end was trimmed by 1 base and the J gene end by 7 bases; junction bases not matched to a gene: 10. The CDR3 DNA is TGTGCCAGCAGCTTAGGAGATCGCGGGAGGGTCGGGACCCAGTACTTC. This translates into CASSLGDRGRVGTQYF.

This clonotype has ten or more counts. The J gene is TRBJ2-2, the V gene TRBV28; the match to TRBD1 covers 8 bases. The CDR3 is made up of 15 amino acids. The germline gives CDR1 MDHEN, CDR2 SYDVKM. V lost 10 bases, J lost 3 bases, and 10 bases stayed unmatched. As DNA, the CDR3 is TGTGCCACAAATATGGACAGGGAGGACACCGGGGAGCTGTTTTTT. Protein: CATNMDREDTGELFF. Together with reference TRBV28 and TRBJ2-2, the CDR3 gives the full variable domain: DVKVTQSSRYLVKRTGEKVFLECVQDMDHENMFWYRQDPGLGLRLIYFSYDVKMKEKGDIPEGYSVSREKKERFSLILESASTNQTSMYLCATNMDREDTGELFFGEGSRLTVL.